A single sample gave rise to the 30 T cell receptor beta chains below, sequenced in a study of blood T cell repertoires in COVID-19. Method: immunoSEQ multiplex PCR; TCRdb's copy keeps in-frame clones and lacks some. The sample consists of 100,000 to 150,000 clones, around 70% of them appearing once. Input material: peripheral blood. The receptors were gathered from a man between 60 and 75 years old with acute or convalescent COVID-19.

This chain joins TRBV4-1 and TRBJ1-6; 8 nucleotides match TRBD1. This CDR3 comprises 19 residues. Germline lookup yields CDR1 MGHRA and CDR2 YSYEKL. V gave up 0 bases and J gave up 0 bases; unmatched junction bases: 7. CDR3 sequence reads: CASSQDSGGVSSYNSPLHF. The CDR3 bases are TGCGCCAGCAGCCAAGACTCAGGGGGCGTGAGCTCCTATAATTCACCCCTCCACTTT.

This clone appeared once. V and J are TRBV19 and TRBJ1-6; no firm D call. This CDR3 has 13 amino acids. V dropped 5 bases and J dropped 5 bases, with 7 bases sitting between them. CDR1 is LNHDA, CDR2 SQIVND, per germline (reference sequence). CDR3 loop: CASSALNNSPLHF. CDR3 coding DNA: TGTGCCAGTAGTGCACTGAATAATTCACCCCTCCACTTT.

The chain couples TRBV19 to TRBJ2-1; 14 positions agree with TRBD2. CDR1 and CDR2 (germline): LNHDA, SQIVND (reference sequence). The CDR3 spans 16 residues. Trimming removed 4 bases from V and 3 bases from J; junction bases left unmatched: 2. The CDR3 DNA is TGTGCCAGTAGTAGGACTAGCGGGGGGATCTACAATGAGCAGTTCTTC. Translated: CASSRTSGGIYNEQFF.

The chain uses TRBV24-1 and TRBJ1-2, with 7 nucleotides matching TRBD1. Germline values: CDR1 KGHDR, CDR2 SFDVKD. With V trimmed by 3 bases and J by 2 bases, 5 bases remained unmatched. The CDR3 loop spans 15 amino acids. The CDR3 DNA sequence: TGTGCCACCAGTGATCGGCAGGGGGGAAACTATGGCTACACCTTC. Protein sequence: CATSDRQGGNYGYTF.

The CDR3 reads CASSSTAGGQETQYF. In DNA form, the CDR3 reads TGTGCCAGCTCTTCGACCGCCGGGGGCCAAGAGACCCAGTACTTC. The V call is TRBV18, the J call TRBJ2-5; possible D gene TRBD2, 6 bases. The CDR3 runs to 15 residues. V lost 6 bases to trimming and J lost 1 base, with 15 bases between them. Per the germline V gene, CDR1 is KGHSH and CDR2 is LQKENI.

The chain joins TRBV5-1 to TRBJ2-1; 10 positions match TRBD2. Losses at the gene ends were 0 bases for V and 8 bases for J; bases not matched to a gene: 5. The CDR3 covers 15 residues. The germline gives CDR1 SGHRS, CDR2 YFSETQ. CDR3 DNA sequence: TGCGCCAGCAGCTTGGAGCTAGCGGGAGTGTATGAGCAGTTCTTC. Residues: CASSLELAGVYEQFF.

Many counts were recorded for this clone. This sequence joins TRBV2 and TRBJ2-4; TRBD2 might be the D (7 bases). The germline gives CDR1 SNHLY, CDR2 FYNNEI. CDR3 length: 15 residues. The V end was cut by 4 bases, the J end by 10 bases, with 20 bases between. CDR3: CASSGEAGALAIQYF. The DNA of the CDR3 is TGTGCCAGCAGTGGGGAGGCGGGGGCCCTGGCTATTCAGTACTTC. The whole variable domain, filled in from reference TRBV2 and TRBJ2-4, reads EPEVTQTPSHQVTQMGQEVILRCVPISNHLYFYWYRQILGQKVEFLVSFYNNEISEKSEIFDDQFSVERPDGSNFTLKIRSTKLEDSAMYFCASSGEAGALAIQYFGAGTRLSVL.

The chain uses TRBV18 and TRBJ2-7, with a tentative D call TRBD2 (5 bases). V was clipped by 4 bases and J by 2 bases, with 15 bases between them. Germline V lookup: CDR1 KGHSH, CDR2 LQKENI. The CDR3 consists of 15 residues. The CDR3 protein is CASSRRQAFTYEQYF. The CDR3 DNA is TGTGCCAGCTCACGGAGGCAGGCCTTTACCTACGAGCAGTACTTC.

This chain links TRBV5-1 with TRBJ2-7; 13 bases line up with TRBD2. Germline V lookup: CDR1 SGHRS, CDR2 YFSETQ. The J segment lost 5 bases and the V segment lost 4 bases, leaving 12 bases of the junction unmatched. This CDR3 is built from 17 residues. DNA of the CDR3: TGCGCCAGCAGCCCGACGGCGGGGACTAGCGGGACCCACGAGCAGTACTTC. It translates to CASSPTAGTSGTHEQYF.

This clone appeared a few times. The chain has TRBV15 and TRBJ2-6, with 7 bases identical to TRBD1. The CDR3 covers 22 residues. Trimming at V came to 0 bases and at J to 0 bases, leaving 17 bases not matched to a gene. CDR1 is LNHNV, CDR2 YYDKDF, per germline (reference sequence). Written as DNA, the CDR3 is TGTGCCACCAGCAGAGACTCTATTTTTCCGGGACAGAGAATCTCTGGGGCCAACGTCCTGACTTTC. This codes for CATSRDSIFPGQRISGANVLTF.

The V call is TRBV18, the J call TRBJ1-2; the match to TRBD1 covers 7 bases. The CDR3 covers 14 residues. J gave up 8 bases and V 2 bases, and 8 bases lay outside the gene matches. CDR1 KGHSH and CDR2 LQKENI come from the germline V gene. CDR3 sequence (DNA): TGTGCCAGCTCACCAGCGGACAGGCCGGAAGGCTACACCTTC. This gives the protein CASSPADRPEGYTF. Using reference TRBV18 and TRBJ1-2 for the parts outside the CDR3, the full variable domain is NAGVMQNPRHLVRRRGQEARLRCSPMKGHSHVYWYRQLPEEGLKFMVYLQKENIIDESGMPKERFSAEFPKEGPSILRIQQVVRGDSAAYFCASSPADRPEGYTFGSGTRLTVV.

This rearrangement joins TRBV19 to TRBJ2-2, with unresolved D. Looked up from germline, CDR1 is LNHDA and CDR2 is SQIVND (reference sequence). CDR3 length: 12 amino acids. V was cut by 6 bases and J by 4 bases, with 6 bases left in between. CDR3 bases: TGTGCCAGTAGAGAACTCACCGGGGAGCTGTTTTTT. Protein: CASRELTGELFF.

The gene calls are TRBV5-4 and TRBJ2-3; 7 nucleotides agree with TRBD2. Germline V CDR1 and CDR2: SGHNT, YYREEE (reference sequence). The ends lost 0 bases at V and 0 bases at J; junction bases unmatched: 1. This CDR3 has 15 amino acids. Written as DNA, the CDR3 is TGTGCCAGCAGCTTGGGAGCGGGGAGCACAGATACGCAGTATTTT. Encoded protein: CASSLGAGSTDTQYF. The full variable domain, with the rest looked up from reference TRBV5-4 and TRBJ2-3, is ETGVTQSPTHLIKTRGQQVTLRCSSQSGHNTVSWYQQALGQGPQFIFQYYREEENGRGNFPPRFSGLQFPNYSSELNVNALELDDSALYLCASSLGAGSTDTQYFGPGTRLTVL.

The chain is built from TRBV15 and TRBJ1-3; 9 bases are a match to TRBD1. Germline trimming cut 5 bases from V and 2 bases from J; bases unmatched to any gene: 7. Germline CDR1 and CDR2: LNHNV and YYDKDF (reference sequence). This CDR3 spans 16 amino acids. This CDR3 reads CATSGFRQGAGNTIYF. The CDR3 DNA sequence: TGTGCCACCAGCGGATTCCGACAGGGGGCTGGAAACACCATATATTTT.

The chain uses TRBV7-6 and TRBJ2-1, with 7 bases matching TRBD1. Germline V gives CDR1 SGHVS, CDR2 FNYEAQ. The CDR3 is 19 amino acids. V lost 0 bases, J lost 0 bases, and 11 bases stayed unmatched. The CDR3 region is CASSLAPPGQSNSYNEQFF. CDR3 in DNA: TGTGCCAGCAGCTTAGCGCCTCCGGGACAGTCCAACTCCTACAATGAGCAGTTCTTC.

The rearrangement joins TRBV5-1 to TRBJ1-4, with TRBD1 identical over 8 bases. The CDR3 runs 19 residues. Germline V gives CDR1 SGHRS, CDR2 YFSETQ. V was pared by 0 bases and J by 3 bases, with 13 bases of the junction left unmatched. The CDR3 is CASSLGVRGQKLANEKLFF. In DNA, the CDR3 is TGCGCCAGCAGCTTGGGAGTCAGGGGGCAGAAGTTGGCTAATGAAAAACTGTTTTTT.

The chain combines TRBV5-1 with TRBJ2-1; 9 bases align to TRBD1. From germline, CDR1 is SGHRS and CDR2 YFSETQ. The junction had 8 bases not matched to a gene; V was cut back by 4 bases and J by 9 bases. This CDR3 has 14 residues. CDR3 bases: TGCGCCAGCAGCCGGACAGGGGATAGAGGTGAGCAGTTCTTC. This sequence encodes CASSRTGDRGEQFF.

This chain joins TRBV11-2 and TRBJ2-3, with 9 bases matching TRBD2. V lost 2 bases to trimming and J lost 0 bases; unmatched junction nucleotides: 6. Per germline, CDR1 SGHAT and CDR2 FQNNGV. This CDR3 contains 17 residues. The CDR3 loop is CASSLWGTSTSTDTQYF. The DNA of the CDR3 is TGTGCCAGCAGCTTATGGGGGACTAGCACTAGCACAGATACGCAGTATTTT.

V usage is TRBV12-5 and J usage is TRBJ2-3; D possibly corresponds to TRBD1 (5 bases). The CDR3 is made up of 13 amino acids. Per germline, CDR1 LGHNT and CDR2 FRNRAP. V lost 10 bases to trimming and J lost 6 bases, with 17 bases between them. The CDR3 here is CATMGQDPDTQYF. The DNA of the CDR3 is TGTGCTACCATGGGGCAGGATCCGGATACGCAGTATTTT.

The J gene is TRBJ2-1, the V gene TRBV10-3, with D maybe TRBD1 (6 bases). The germline CDR1 and CDR2 sequences are ENHRY and SYGVKD. V lost 7 bases to trimming and J lost 9 bases, with 10 bases between them. CDR3 length equals 11 residues. This chain's CDR3 is CAIKGDREQFF. CDR3 sequence (DNA): TGTGCCATCAAGGGGGATCGTGAGCAGTTCTTC.

This clone occurred a few times. The chain is built from TRBV11-2 and TRBJ1-2; 9 positions agree with TRBD1. This CDR3 region has 15 residues. CDR1 is SGHAT, CDR2 FQNNGV, per germline. Losses at the gene ends were 5 bases for V and 7 bases for J; bases not matched to a gene: 11. The CDR3, as DNA: TGTGCCAGCAGCGCGAACCCGACAGGGGGAACTGGCTACACCTTC. Protein product: CASSANPTGGTGYTF.

This clone is a singleton in its sample. The chain links TRBV5-1 to TRBJ2-2, with D possibly TRBD1 on 6 matching bases. Trimming took 0 bases from V and 6 from J, leaving 9 bases between them. Germline V gene data show CDR1 as SGHRS and CDR2 as YFSETQ. The CDR3 runs 14 residues. CDR3: CASSLAGVPGELFF. The CDR3 DNA follows: TGCGCCAGCAGCTTGGCAGGGGTCCCCGGGGAGCTGTTTTTT.

The table lists this clone with a count of one. The V call is TRBV4-1, the J call TRBJ2-1; D call uncertain. The ends were cut back, 2 bases at V and 5 bases at J, with 7 bases in the middle. Germline lookup yields CDR1 MGHRA and CDR2 YSYEKL. The CDR3 totals 13 residues. The DNA of the CDR3 is TGCGCCAGCAGCCAAATGTTCGACAATGAGCAGTTCTTC. This codes for CASSQMFDNEQFF.

This clone has only a few counts. The chain employs TRBV20-1 and TRBJ1-2; maybe TRBD1 (6 bases). The CDR3 length is 11 residues. Germline V gene data show CDR1 as DFQATT and CDR2 as SNEGSKA (reference sequence). The V end was cut by 2 bases, the J end by 8 bases, with 9 bases between. The CDR3 sequence: CSARSRGGYTF. The CDR3 DNA follows: TGCAGTGCTAGATCCAGGGGCGGCTACACCTTC.

The rearrangement uses TRBV11-2 and TRBJ1-1; D is uncertain. Germline values: CDR1 SGHAT, CDR2 FQNNGV. V lost 4 bases and J 7 bases, leaving 10 bases between the germline ends. CDR3 length: 12 amino acids. CDR3 coding DNA: TGTGCCAGCAGCTCAGAGGGCCGTGAAGCTTTCTTT. Its protein product is CASSSEGREAFF.

The chain uses TRBV5-1 and TRBJ1-1; D call uncertain. Trimming took off 4 bases at V and 4 bases at J, with 14 bases between the two ends. Germline lookup yields CDR1 SGHRS and CDR2 YFSETQ. The CDR3 has 14 residues. As DNA, the CDR3 is TGCGCCAGCAGCCCCGAAGCTGGGAGCACTGAAGCTTTCTTT. This translates into CASSPEAGSTEAFF.

This chain connects TRBV10-3 to TRBJ1-5; no clear D. Germline V gives CDR1 ENHRY, CDR2 SYGVKD. The CDR3 totals 13 residues. The V end lost 7 bases, the J end lost 5 bases, and 12 bases lay between the germline ends. This chain's CDR3 is CAIKEGNDQPQHF. The CDR3 DNA reads TGTGCCATCAAAGAGGGAAATGATCAGCCCCAGCATTTT.

The rearrangement uses TRBV6-5 and TRBJ2-1, with D possibly TRBD2 on 5 matching bases. The CDR3 extends over 11 amino acids. Germline loops: CDR1 MNHEY, CDR2 SVGAGI. The V gene lost 7 bases and the J gene lost 12 bases, with 13 bases spanning the gap. The CDR3 DNA reads TGTGCCAGCACCTCCGAGGCGGGGCAGTTCTTC. Amino acids: CASTSEAGQFF.

This clone was observed a handful of times. The chain links TRBV7-2 to TRBJ2-1; 10 bases are shared with TRBD2. V shed 5 bases and J 8 bases; nucleotides not matched to a gene: 9. Germline loops: CDR1 SGHTA, CDR2 FQGNSA. CDR3 length equals 15 residues. The CDR3 nucleotides read TGTGCCAGCAGCCCAAAGCGGGGGGGCCTGGATGAGCAGTTCTTC. It yields the protein CASSPKRGGLDEQFF.

The gene calls are TRBV4-1 and TRBJ1-1, with a possible D match to TRBD1 (5 bases). V lost 1 base to trimming and J lost 5 bases, with 8 bases between them. The germline CDR1 and CDR2 sequences are MGHRA and YSYEKL. The CDR3 runs 13 residues. The CDR3: CASSQGPGTEAFF. The CDR3 DNA follows: TGCGCCAGCAGCCAAGGACCAGGGACTGAAGCTTTCTTT.